This paragraph covers one TCR beta chain sequence. This entry is derived from a study of T cell responses to AZD1222 COVID-19 vaccine. Repertoires were generated with immunoSEQ multiplex PCR, while TCRdb's copy carries only in-frame clones and drops some. The table has about 120,000 clones, about nine tenths seen once; the top ten hold 6.3%. The CDR3 has 15 amino acids. V shed 1 base, J shed 10 bases, and the junction held 8 bases outside the gene matches. Germline assignment: CDR1 SGHRS and CDR2 YFSETQ. This material consisted of peripheral blood, taken on day 0 of AZD1222 vaccination. This receptor was obtained from an adult in good health. The V gene is TRBV5-1, the J gene TRBJ2-1, with 10 bases fitting TRBD1. The CDR3 coding sequence is TGCGCCAGCAGCTTGTTGGGACAGGGGAGTCACGAGCAGTTCTTC. It translates to CASSLLGQGSHEQFF.